The sequence of this T cell receptor (beta chain) was determined in a study of cytomegalovirus exposure and HLA in healthy donors. In its sample, this clone was seen once. The PCR was carried out with 60 Vbeta primers and 13 Jbeta primers. Measured with immunoSEQ multiplex PCR; TCRdb has only the in-frame clones, and not every one. The top ten clones hold 4.5% to 6.5% of a sample with about 140,000 clones, about 80% of them seen once. The CDR3 extends over 15 amino acids. Germline-derived CDR1 and CDR2 are LNHNV and YYDKDF (reference sequence). With 3 bases removed from V and 2 bases from J, the gap between germline ends came to 13 bases.

This TCR was recovered from a male donor in good health and CMV-seronegative. Sequenced material: PBMCs. V is TRBV15 and J is TRBJ2-5; D perhaps matches TRBD1 (5 bases). This CDR3 reads CATSRVGVEQETQYF. CDR3 bases: TGTGCCACCAGCAGGGTAGGGGTAGAACAAGAGACCCAGTACTTC.